One and the same sample provided the 9 T cell receptor beta chains below, sequenced in a study of T cell responses to AZD1222 COVID-19 vaccine. Method: immunoSEQ multiplex PCR; TCRdb's copy keeps in-frame clones and lacks some. Among about 190,000 clones listed, approximately 90% were seen once. The material sequenced was peripheral blood, taken on day 0 of AZD1222 vaccination. The receptors were gathered from an adult in good health.

The chain links TRBV7-8 to TRBJ1-1; D is possibly TRBD1 (5 bases). Germline loops: CDR1 SGHVS, CDR2 FQNEAQ. The V end was cut by 1 base, the J end by 11 bases, with 17 bases between. This CDR3 has 14 amino acids. The CDR3 protein is CASSLGSGANKAFF. The CDR3 nucleotides are TGTGCCAGCAGCTTAGGTTCCGGGGCTAACAAGGCTTTCTTT.

The genes are TRBV9 and TRBJ2-7; tentative D call: TRBD1 (5 bases). This CDR3 comprises 17 residues. Germline lookup yields CDR1 SGDLS and CDR2 YYNGEE. Trimming took 2 bases from V and 6 from J, leaving 24 bases between them. CDR3 amino acids: CASSVSNRPGSAGEQYF. CDR3 sequence (DNA): TGTGCCAGCAGCGTTTCGAATCGGCCAGGGTCAGCTGGCGAGCAGTACTTC.

This sequence joins TRBV5-1 and TRBJ2-3, with D hard to call. This CDR3 has 15 amino acids. The germline V and J ends were trimmed by 3 bases and 5 bases, with 16 bases remaining between them. Germline CDR1 is SGHRS and CDR2 is YFSETQ. The chain's CDR3 is CASSWLGGLGDTQYF. The DNA of the CDR3 is TGCGCCAGCAGCTGGCTAGGCGGCCTGGGAGATACGCAGTATTTT.

J is TRBJ2-3 and V is TRBV20-1, with TRBD2 as a possible D gene (5 bases). This CDR3 has 11 residues. In germline, CDR1 is DFQATT, CDR2 SNEGSKA (reference sequence). The CDR3 here is CTGGSTDTQYF. In DNA form, the CDR3 reads TGCACCGGCGGGAGCACAGATACGCAGTATTTT.

V usage is TRBV4-1 and J usage is TRBJ1-5; 9 nucleotides align to TRBD1. Germline CDR1 is MGHRA and CDR2 is YSYEKL. This CDR3 contains 16 residues. Losses at the gene ends were 4 bases for V and 0 bases for J; bases not matched to a gene: 4. The CDR3 DNA reads as TGCGCCAGCAGCCTGCGACAGGGGGATAGCAATCAGCCCCAGCATTTT. It encodes CASSLRQGDSNQPQHF.

J is TRBJ1-6 and V is TRBV7-9; 8 positions match TRBD1. Germline V gene sequence: CDR1 SEHNR, CDR2 FQNEAQ (reference sequence). The junction had 6 bases not matched to a gene; V was cut back by 5 bases and J by 9 bases. The CDR3 sequence is 14 residues long. This CDR3 is CASSPGQGGSPLHF. In DNA, the CDR3 is TGTGCCAGCAGCCCCGGACAGGGAGGTTCACCCCTCCACTTT.

The CDR3 reads CAISEAERRDYEQYF. The CDR3 nucleotides read TGTGCCATCAGTGAAGCAGAGCGTCGGGACTACGAGCAGTACTTC. The rearrangement uses TRBV10-3 and TRBJ2-7, with D possibly being TRBD2 (5 bases). There are 15 residues in the CDR3. Between the trimmed V and J ends, which lost 3 bases and 3 bases, there was a span of 15 bases. The V gene's germline CDR1 is ENHRY and CDR2 SYGVKD.

The J gene is TRBJ2-3, the V gene TRBV6-5; no firm D call. The CDR3 sequence is 11 residues long. Trimming pared 9 bases from V and 1 base from J, leaving 5 bases between. The V gene's germline CDR1 is MNHEY and CDR2 SVGAGI. The CDR3 reads CASRRTDTQYF. CDR3 bases: TGTGCCAGTCGGCGCACAGATACGCAGTATTTT.

The V and J genes are TRBV18 and TRBJ1-3; D call uncertain. The V gene lost 6 bases and the J gene lost 1 base, with 7 bases spanning the gap. Per the germline V gene, CDR1 is KGHSH and CDR2 is LQKENI. The CDR3 extends over 13 amino acids. The CDR3 DNA follows: TGTGCCAGCTCCGAGACATCTGGAAACACCATATATTTT. Protein: CASSETSGNTIYF.